The 30 T cell receptor beta chains below all came from one sample that was sequenced in a study of blood T cells in healthy people across ages (dated by TCRdb to 2014 to 2015). The library was built by means of 5' RACE. Instrument used: Illumina HiSeq 2500. A second PCR of about 6 to 12 cycles was performed with a sample-barcoded 5' primer and a J-beta primer mix. TCRdb ran its own pipeline on the public reads, namely fastp trimming at Q25 and MiXCR clone calling, and kept in-frame beta chains. Records with the same CDR3 protein are collapsed into one entry carrying the most frequent genes and DNA. The sample records under 750,000 distinct CDR3 sequences, roughly 48% of which are singletons. 20% to 25% of the sample goes to the ten largest clones. Sequences were obtained from blood. All receptors derive from a man of 80 years or more in good health.

This clonotype was recorded at least ten times. The gene calls are TRBV7-2 and TRBJ2-6; D not certain. This CDR3 is built from 16 residues. V lost 3 bases to trimming and J lost 0 bases, with 9 bases between them. Germline CDR1 and CDR2: SGHTA and FQGNSA. The CDR3 here is CASSLAGSSGANVLTF. CDR3 DNA: TGTGCCAGCAGCTTGGCTGGAAGCTCTGGGGCCAACGTCCTGACTTTC.

This clonotype has ten or more counts. This chain connects TRBV29-1 to TRBJ2-1; 9 positions agree with TRBD1. The J segment lost 8 bases and the V segment lost 0 bases, leaving 8 bases of the junction unmatched. This CDR3 comprises 15 residues. The germline CDR1 and CDR2 sequences are SQVTM and ANQGSEA. The chain's CDR3 is CSVEDPGTGSDEQFF. DNA of the CDR3: TGCAGCGTTGAAGATCCTGGGACAGGGAGCGATGAGCAGTTCTTC.

V gene TRBV9 combines with J gene TRBJ2-5; 7 nucleotides agree with TRBD1. TRBJ2-7 explains the end of the DNA better; the J call may be wrong. There are 15 residues in the CDR3. CDR1 is SGDLS and CDR2 is YYNGEE in the germline V gene. The CDR3 DNA reads as TGTGCCAGCAGCATAGGGGACAGCTTCTCCTACGAGCAGTACTTC. It encodes CASSIGDSFSYEQYF.

This clonotype was found a few times. This chain joins TRBV6-6 and TRBJ2-6; 11 bases line up with TRBD1. Trimming removed 0 bases from V and 2 bases from J; junction bases left unmatched: 3. The CDR3 has 18 amino acids. Per germline, CDR1 MNHNY and CDR2 SVGAGI (reference sequence). CDR3 bases: TGTGCCAGCAGTTACTCCGGACAGGGGGCAACTGGGGCCAACGTCCTGACTTTC. This encodes CASSYSGQGATGANVLTF.

This clonotype has just a few counts. V usage is TRBV6-6 and J usage is TRBJ1-5, with D unclear. Germline V gene data show CDR1 as MNHNY and CDR2 as SVGAGI (reference sequence). Trimming cost V 2 bases and J 7 bases, with 12 bases left between them. The CDR3 length is 14 residues. In nucleotides, the CDR3 is TGTGCCAGCAGTTACGCCCCCCGAGGACAGCCCCAGCATTTT. It yields the protein CASSYAPRGQPQHF.

The chain joins TRBV7-9 to TRBJ2-7; D gene uncertain. TRBJ2-5 matches the DNA end more closely, so the J call is doubtful. Germline V gene sequence: CDR1 SEHNR, CDR2 FQNEAQ (reference sequence). This CDR3 is 17 amino acids long. The CDR3: CASSSAGWEPSLETQYF. In DNA form, the CDR3 reads TGTGCCAGCAGCAGCGCTGGTTGGGAACCGAGCCTGGAGACCCAGTACTTC.

The V call is TRBV25-1, the J call TRBJ2-4; D may be TRBD2 (5 bases). The ends were cut back, 3 bases at V and 3 bases at J, with 9 bases in the middle. The CDR3 sequence is 14 residues long. The germline CDR1 and CDR2 sequences are MGHDK and SYGVNS. CDR3 in amino acids: CASSEYGNKNIQYF. CDR3 bases: TGTGCCAGCAGTGAGTACGGGAACAAAAACATTCAGTACTTC.

This clonotype was picked up a small number of times. This chain joins TRBV7-2 and TRBJ2-2, with D possibly being TRBD2 (5 bases). This CDR3 region has 16 residues. Trimming took 1 base from V and 0 from J, leaving 9 bases between them. CDR1 and CDR2 from the germline V gene are SGHTA and FQGNSA. CDR3 sequence: CASSLEARANTGELFF. CDR3 DNA sequence: TGTGCCAGCAGCTTAGAGGCGCGGGCGAACACCGGGGAGCTGTTTTTT.

The chain employs TRBV28 and TRBJ2-5; D uncertain. Trimming shortened V by 6 bases and J by 11 bases, and 22 bases separated the two germline ends. Germline CDR1 and CDR2: MDHEN and SYDVKM. The CDR3 length is 14 residues. The CDR3: CASSQFPSENEQYF. The CDR3, as DNA: TGTGCCAGCAGCCAATTCCCGTCCGAGAATGAGCAGTACTTC.

The V gene is TRBV20-1, the J gene TRBJ2-2, with D tentatively TRBD2 (6 bases). V lost 0 bases and J 1 base, leaving 9 bases between the germline ends. The CDR3 length is 15 residues. CDR1 is DFQATT and CDR2 is SNEGSKA in the germline V gene (reference sequence). The CDR3 region has the DNA TGCAGTGCTAGAGATAGGCGGGGGAACACCGGGGAGCTGTTTTTT. Translated, it gives CSARDRRGNTGELFF.

This clonotype was counted a few times. J is TRBJ2-7 and V is TRBV20-1, with TRBD2 matching 10 bases. Trimming took 3 bases from V and 2 from J; bases not matched to a gene: 13. Germline CDR1 is DFQATT and CDR2 is SNEGSKA (reference sequence). This CDR3 is 17 amino acids long. CDR3 region: CSARDSGGPTSTYEQYF. The DNA for the CDR3 is TGCAGTGCTAGGGATAGCGGGGGGCCCACTTCTACCTACGAGCAGTACTTC.

This clonotype was detected once. The chain links TRBV24-1 to TRBJ2-3; 9 nucleotides align to TRBD1. Germline CDR1 is KGHDR and CDR2 is SFDVKD. The V segment lost 1 base and the J segment 0 bases; nucleotides outside the gene matches: 7. This CDR3 spans 18 amino acids. CDR3 sequence (DNA): TGTGCCACCAGTGATTTAAGGGACAGGGACGGTAGCACAGATACGCAGTATTTT. Translated: CATSDLRDRDGSTDTQYF.

V usage is TRBV7-6 and J usage is TRBJ2-3, with TRBD2 matching over 9 bases. CDR3 length: 15 amino acids. Per the germline V gene, CDR1 is SGHVS and CDR2 is FNYEAQ. The V and J ends lost 7 bases and 4 bases, in that order; junction bases with no gene match: 9. CDR3 DNA: TGTGCCAGCAACAAACTAGCGGGCGACCCAGATACGCAGTATTTT. This sequence encodes CASNKLAGDPDTQYF.

As to this clonotype: A read error may produce the germline difference seen at one junction end. J is TRBJ1-1 and V is TRBV3-1; D is perhaps TRBD1 (5 bases). The germline CDR1 and CDR2 sequences are LGHDT and YNNKEL (reference sequence). The CDR3 covers 14 residues. This CDR3 reads CASNVKGLSTGAFF. The CDR3 nucleotides read TGTGCCAGCAACGTGAAGGGACTGAGCACTGGAGCTTTCTTT.

This clonotype was seen a handful of times. The V and J genes are TRBV24-1 and TRBJ1-1; a weak D match, TRBD1 (5 bases). Germline loops: CDR1 KGHDR, CDR2 SFDVKD. The V end lost 12 bases, the J end lost 1 base, and 14 bases lay between the germline ends. The CDR3 is 13 residues long. The CDR3: CAAMTVQNTEAFF. The CDR3, as DNA: TGTGCCGCCATGACAGTTCAGAACACTGAAGCTTTCTTT.

The J gene is TRBJ2-3, the V gene TRBV27; D might be TRBD1 (6 bases). V lost 5 bases, J lost 4 bases, and 16 bases lay in between. There are 15 residues in the CDR3. CDR1 and CDR2 from the germline V gene are MNHEY and SMNVEV (reference sequence). The CDR3 DNA reads as TGTGCCAGCAGTCCTCTGAGACAGGCCCCAGATACGCAGTATTTT. This sequence encodes CASSPLRQAPDTQYF.

The chain couples TRBV21-1 to TRBJ1-4; the tabulated D call, TRBD1, remains unverified against the DNA. TRBV21-1 is an annotated pseudogene. The CDR3 totals 20 residues. The DNA of the CDR3 is TGTGCCAGCAGCAAAAAGGACCGGGACAGCACCTTACCAACTAATGAAAAACTGTTTTTT. Protein product: CASSKKDRDSTLPTNEKLFF.

This clonotype was seen a handful of times. The chain is built from TRBV12-3 or TRBV12-4 and TRBJ2-3, with D possibly called TRBD1 or TRBD2 (5 bases each). The CDR3 contains 15 residues. Deletions cut 3 bases from V and 3 bases from J, with 13 bases between. Written as DNA, the CDR3 is TGTGCCAGCAGTTTGCCCCCGGGGCGTACAGATACGCAGTATTTT. It translates to CASSLPPGRTDTQYF.

This chain uses TRBV27 with TRBJ1-2; D not certain. Germline CDR1 MNHEY, CDR2 SMNVEV (reference sequence). V lost 9 bases and J 1 base, leaving 12 bases between the germline ends. The CDR3 is made up of 13 amino acids. The CDR3 sequence: CASATGNNYGYTF. CDR3 DNA sequence: TGTGCCAGTGCGACGGGAAATAACTATGGCTACACCTTC.

A few counts support this clonotype. V usage is TRBV12-3 or TRBV12-4 and J usage is TRBJ2-1; 11 bases map to TRBD2. V lost 5 bases and J lost 5; bases outside the gene matches: 8. The CDR3 totals 16 residues. The CDR3 nucleotides read TGTGCCAGCAGTCAGAAACTAGCGGGGGATCACAATGAGCAGTTCTTC. This gives the protein CASSQKLAGDHNEQFF.

This clonotype was observed at least ten times. The chain carries TRBV6-6 and TRBJ2-1; 7 bases align to TRBD2. The CDR3 extends over 14 amino acids. With 6 bases clipped from V and 8 bases from J, the junction kept 10 bases outside the gene matches. Per germline, CDR1 MNHNY and CDR2 SVGAGI (reference sequence). CDR3 DNA sequence: TGTGCCAGCAGGTCTAGCGGCCTTTTAGATGAGCAGTTCTTC. It yields the protein CASRSSGLLDEQFF.

The chain joins TRBV20-1 to TRBJ2-2, with 10 bases identical to TRBD2. Germline V gene lookup returns CDR1 DFQATT and CDR2 SNEGSKA (reference sequence). The CDR3 runs to 17 residues. J lost 1 base, V lost 3 bases, and 8 bases had no gene match. The CDR3 region has the DNA TGCAGTGCTAGTGCTAGCGGGAGCGTAAGGAACACCGGGGAGCTGTTTTTT. This encodes CSASASGSVRNTGELFF.

This clonotype occurred a few times. In DNA form, the CDR3 reads TGTGCCAGCAACCCAGGGACAGGCGATTATGGCTACACCTTC. Its protein product is CASNPGTGDYGYTF. The rearrangement links TRBV18 to TRBJ1-2; 8 nucleotides line up with TRBD1. The CDR3 has 14 residues. V shed 8 bases and J 5 bases; nucleotides not matched to a gene: 10. The germline V gene has CDR1 KGHSH and CDR2 LQKENI.

This chain joins TRBV9 and TRBJ2-3, with 9 bases that match TRBD2. V dropped 3 bases and J dropped 2; count of bases not matched to a gene: 7. The CDR3 has 16 amino acids. In germline, CDR1 is SGDLS, CDR2 YYNGEE. The CDR3 DNA reads TGTGCCAGCAGCGGGGCTAGCGGGGACCCCACAGATACGCAGTATTTT. This sequence encodes CASSGASGDPTDTQYF.

V and J are TRBV4-3 and TRBJ1-3, with D possibly matching TRBD1 (6 bases). CDR3 size: 18 residues. With 0 bases removed from V and 4 bases from J, the gap between germline ends came to 19 bases. Germline V gene sequence: CDR1 LGHNA, CDR2 YSLEER. The chain's CDR3 is CASSQDRTAKTFGNTIYF. The CDR3, as DNA: TGCGCCAGCAGCCAAGATAGGACAGCCAAAACTTTCGGAAACACCATATATTTT.

This clonotype was observed at least ten times. This chain links TRBV6-5 with TRBJ2-3; 15 bases match TRBD2. The CDR3 sequence is 16 residues long. From germline, CDR1 is MNHEY and CDR2 SVGAGI. J gave up 5 bases and V 6 bases, and 6 bases lay outside the gene matches. The CDR3 region has the DNA TGTGCCAGCAGCAGGGGACTAGCGGGGGGTGAAGATACGCAGTATTTT. Residues: CASSRGLAGGEDTQYF.

This chain's CDR3 is CSARASSGMTDTQYF. DNA for the CDR3: TGCAGTGCTAGAGCGTCTAGCGGGATGACAGATACGCAGTATTTT. The chain has TRBV20-1 and TRBJ2-3; TRBD2 agrees at 9 bases. V trimming: 1 base; J trimming: 3 bases; junction bases outside the gene matches: 5. Germline V gene data show CDR1 as DFQATT and CDR2 as SNEGSKA (reference sequence). The CDR3 contains 15 residues.

The table lists this clonotype with a few counts. V is TRBV27 and J is TRBJ2-1, with D hard to call. CDR3 length equals 14 residues. The germline CDR1 and CDR2 sequences are MNHEY and SMNVEV (reference sequence). The V end lost 3 bases, the J end lost 2 bases, and 8 bases lay between the germline ends. CDR3 in amino acids: CASSFHDTYNEQFF. The DNA for the CDR3 is TGTGCCAGCAGTTTCCACGACACCTACAATGAGCAGTTCTTC.

CDR3 sequence reads: CASSLVGREPETQYF. CDR3 sequence (DNA): TGTGCCAGCAGCTTAGTCGGGCGGGAACCAGAGACCCAGTACTTC. V is TRBV7-6 and J is TRBJ2-5; a possible D gene is TRBD2 (6 bases). The CDR3 covers 15 residues. The V gene's germline CDR1 is SGHVS and CDR2 FNYEAQ. The ends were cut back, 1 base at V and 4 bases at J, with 13 bases in the middle.

The chain has TRBV7-9 and TRBJ1-2; a possible D gene is TRBD1 (5 bases). Germline CDR1 reads SEHNR; CDR2 reads FQNEAQ (reference sequence). This CDR3 is 15 amino acids long. V lost 3 bases, J lost 6 bases, and 17 bases lay in between. CDR3 nucleotide sequence: TGTGCCAGCAGCTTTCAAAGGGGCTCTCTTGATGGCTACACCTTC. Translation gives CASSFQRGSLDGYTF.